The rows below give T cell receptor beta chains drawn from one sample of a study of cytomegalovirus exposure and HLA in healthy donors. Only in-frame clones appear in the TCRdb table, and some are missing; sequencing was by immunoSEQ multiplex PCR. The repertoire consists of roughly 130,000 clones, with around three quarters occurring once and the leading ten covering around 3%. The material sequenced was PBMCs. These receptors were taken from a male donor in good health and CMV-seronegative. CDR3s include the opening cysteine and the closing phenylalanine or tryptophan. The D gene is left open where the match is weak. A clone size is listed for some rows: how often the clone was seen (once, few, many), or a class if it is expanded.

d_call,v_call,cdr3_length,clone_size,j_call,cdr3_nt,cdr3_aa
NA,TRBV5-8,15,NA,TRBJ1-2,TGTGCCAGCAGCTTGATCCAGGGGAGTAACTATGGCTACACCTTC,CASSLIQGSNYGYTF
TRBD2,TRBV29-1,14,NA,TRBJ2-1,TGCAGCGTGGCCCAGTTCGGGAGGGCCGATGAGCAGTTCTTC,CSVAQFGRADEQFF
TRBD1,TRBV28,16,NA,TRBJ2-2,TGTGCCAGCCAAACAGGGGCCCCATCGAACACCGGGGAGCTGTTTTTT,CASQTGAPSNTGELFF
TRBD1,TRBV6-5,14,NA,TRBJ1-2,TGTGCCAGCAGTTACAACGTCCCAGGGGGCGGCTACACCTTC,CASSYNVPGGGYTF
NA,TRBV11-2,16,NA,TRBJ2-7,TGTGCCAGCAGCGCCCGCTTCGGGATTAGCAGCTACGAGCAGTACTTC,CASSARFGISSYEQYF
NA,TRBV10-3,15,NA,TRBJ2-5,TGTGCCATCAGCGCTATCGGCAGGGTCCAGGAGACCCAGTACTTC,CAISAIGRVQETQYF
TRBD2,TRBV6-1,15,NA,TRBJ2-5,TGTGCCAGCAGCTTGTTAGCGGGGGGGGCAGAGACCCAGTACTTC,CASSLLAGGAETQYF
TRBD1,TRBV18,14,NA,TRBJ1-2,TGTGCCAGCTCCCATGACAGGGAGGCCTATGGCTACACCTTC,CASSHDREAYGYTF
TRBD1,TRBV28,15,NA,TRBJ1-2,TGTGCCAGCAGATTCCTCCAGGGGGCGTTTGGTGGCTACACCTTC,CASRFLQGAFGGYTF
NA,TRBV6-1,15,NA,TRBJ1-5,TGTGCCAGCACCAGAGACAGCCAGCCTAATCAGCCCCAGCATTTT,CASTRDSQPNQPQHF
NA,TRBV6-4,17,NA,TRBJ1-5,TGTGCCAGCAGTGACTATTGTGAGGAGGCTATTAGTCAGCCCCAGCATTTT,CASSDYCEEAISQPQHF
NA,TRBV7-2,13,NA,TRBJ1-5,TGTGCCAGCAGCTTAGAAGGGGTCCAGCCCCAGCATTTT,CASSLEGVQPQHF
TRBD1,TRBV30,14,NA,TRBJ2-4,TGTGCCTGGAGTGTAGGCAGGGGGAAAAACAGTCAGTACTTC,CAWSVGRGKNSQYF
TRBD1,TRBV28,15,NA,TRBJ2-3,TGTGCCAGCAGTTCCAGACAGGGGTGGACAGATACGCAGTATTTT,CASSSRQGWTDTQYF
TRBD1,TRBV27,15,NA,TRBJ2-1,TGTGCCAGCACTCCATCCGGGACAGCCTACAATGAGCAGTTCTTC,CASTPSGTAYNEQFF
TRBD1,TRBV28,14,NA,TRBJ1-5,TGTGCCATCAAGACAGGGTTTCGCAATCAGCCCCAGCATTTT,CAIKTGFRNQPQHF
NA,TRBV5-1,16,NA,TRBJ2-1,TGCGCCAGCAGCTTGGGGACAAGGGGAGGATTTTTTGGGCAGTTCTTC,CASSLGTRGGFFGQFF
NA,TRBV6-5,15,NA,TRBJ2-2,TGTGCCAGCAGCCCAGGACACACGAACACCGGGGAGCTGTTTTTT,CASSPGHTNTGELFF
TRBD2,TRBV4-2,16,NA,TRBJ2-3,TGTGCCAGCAGCACTGCCGGGACTAGCGGCACAGATACGCAGTATTTT,CASSTAGTSGTDTQYF
NA,TRBV28,15,NA,TRBJ1-5,TGTGCCAGCAGTTTAGGAACAGGAAGCAATCAGCCCCAGCATTTT,CASSLGTGSNQPQHF
NA,TRBV4-3,11,NA,TRBJ2-7,TGCGCCAGCAGCCAGGGACTGCAGCAGTACTTC,CASSQGLQQYF
TRBD1,TRBV10-3,14,NA,TRBJ1-1,TGTGCCATCAGTGTTGGGACAGCGAACACTGAAGCTTTCTTT,CAISVGTANTEAFF
NA,TRBV21-1,15,NA,TRBJ1-1,TGTGCCAGCAGCAAGACAGGGGCCCGGAACACTGAAGCTTTCTTT,CASSKTGARNTEAFF
TRBD2,TRBV6-5,15,NA,TRBJ2-7,TGTGCCAGCAGTTACTCGGGCGGGAGCTCCTACGAGCAGTACTTC,CASSYSGGSSYEQYF
TRBD2,TRBV5-1,15,NA,TRBJ2-5,TGCGCCAGCAGCTTGAAAGCGGGAGAGTCGGAGACCCAGTACTTC,CASSLKAGESETQYF
TRBD1,TRBV25-1,16,once,TRBJ2-6,TGTGCCAGCAGTAGTTGGGACAGCTCTGGGGCCAACGTCCTGACTTTC,CASSSWDSSGANVLTF
NA,TRBV5-1,13,NA,TRBJ2-5,TGCGCCAGCACGGAACAGCCCCAAGAGACCCAGTACTTC,CASTEQPQETQYF
TRBD2,TRBV4-3,21,few,TRBJ2-4,TGCGCCAGCAGCCACCACACCGGGACTAGCGGGGGGGCCCTAGCCAAAAACATTCAGTACTTC,CASSHHTGTSGGALAKNIQYF
NA,TRBV28,17,NA,TRBJ2-6,TGTGCCAGCAGCGTTCGCGGGGCGAAGTCTGGGGCCAACGGCCTGACTTTC,CASSVRGAKSGANGLTF